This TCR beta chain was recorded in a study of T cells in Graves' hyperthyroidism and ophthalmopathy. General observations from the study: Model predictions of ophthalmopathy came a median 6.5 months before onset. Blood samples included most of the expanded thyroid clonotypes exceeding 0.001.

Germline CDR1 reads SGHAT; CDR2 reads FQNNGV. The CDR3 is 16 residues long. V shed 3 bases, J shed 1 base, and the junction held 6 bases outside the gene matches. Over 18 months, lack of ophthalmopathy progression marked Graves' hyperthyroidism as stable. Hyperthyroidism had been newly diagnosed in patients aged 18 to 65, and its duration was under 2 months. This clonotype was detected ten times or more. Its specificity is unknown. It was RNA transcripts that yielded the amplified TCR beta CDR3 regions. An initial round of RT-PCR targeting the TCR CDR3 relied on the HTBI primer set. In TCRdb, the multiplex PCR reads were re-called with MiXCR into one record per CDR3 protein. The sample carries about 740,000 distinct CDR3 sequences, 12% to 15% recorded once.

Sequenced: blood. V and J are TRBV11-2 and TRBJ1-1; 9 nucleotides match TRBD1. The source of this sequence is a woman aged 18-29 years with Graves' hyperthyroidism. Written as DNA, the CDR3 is TGTGCCAGCAGCTTTGACAGGGGGGTGTGGAACACTGAAGCTTTCTTT. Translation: CASSFDRGVWNTEAFF. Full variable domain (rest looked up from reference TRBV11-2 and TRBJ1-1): EAGVAQSPRYKIIEKRQSVAFWCNPISGHATLYWYQQILGQGPKLLIQFQNNGVVDDSQLPKDRFSAERLKGVDSTLKIQPAKLEDSAVYLCASSFDRGVWNTEAFFGQGTRLTVV.